Reported below is one T cell receptor beta chain. What it binds is not known. The sample belongs to a study of cytomegalovirus exposure and HLA in healthy donors. Overall study results and limits: The study flagged around 160 TCR beta chains as cytomegalovirus-associated.

Clones were sequenced by immunoSEQ multiplex PCR, and TCRdb holds only the in-frame ones, with some missing. The sample records 150,000 to 200,000 clones, 80% to 85% being singletons. Trimming took 0 bases from V and 5 from J, leaving 8 bases between them. This CDR3 is built from 13 residues. Germline assignment: CDR1 SGHTS and CDR2 YDEGEE. The TCR sequence derives from a man aged 25-40 years in good health and CMV-seropositive. The chain links TRBV5-8 to TRBJ1-1; the D is unclear. Sequences were obtained from PBMCs. The CDR3 region has the DNA TGTGCCAGCAGCTTGGACCGGGTAACTGAAGCTTTCTTT. It translates to CASSLDRVTEAFF. Full variable domain (rest looked up from reference TRBV5-8 and TRBJ1-1): EAGVTQSPTHLIKTRGQQATLRCSPISGHTSVYWYQQALGLGLQFLLWYDEGEERNRGNFPPRFSGRQFPNYSSELNVNALELEDSALYLCASSLDRVTEAFFGQGTRLTVV.